Listed here is a single T cell receptor beta chain. Trimming took 1 base from V and 6 from J; bases not matched to a gene: 6. This CDR3 has 15 residues. Per the germline V gene, CDR1 is MGHRA and CDR2 is YSYEKL. Here immunoSEQ multiplex PCR was the method, and the copy in TCRdb shows in-frame clones only, minus some. The sample consists of tens of thousands of clones, under 95% of them appearing once. The data were taken from a study of stem cell transplantation in POMP-related autoinflammatory disease. The sequenced sample was CD4+ T cells from PBMCs, obtained after stem cell transplantation. The receptor was derived from a human patient with POMP-related autoinflammation and immune dysregulation (PRAID). Among the T cells, some may be from the graft donor. V gene TRBV4-1 combines with J gene TRBJ2-7, with 10 nucleotides matching TRBD1. The CDR3 sequence: CASSQVPGQGTEQYF. The CDR3 region has the DNA TGCGCCAGCAGCCAAGTACCGGGACAGGGGACCGAGCAGTACTTC.